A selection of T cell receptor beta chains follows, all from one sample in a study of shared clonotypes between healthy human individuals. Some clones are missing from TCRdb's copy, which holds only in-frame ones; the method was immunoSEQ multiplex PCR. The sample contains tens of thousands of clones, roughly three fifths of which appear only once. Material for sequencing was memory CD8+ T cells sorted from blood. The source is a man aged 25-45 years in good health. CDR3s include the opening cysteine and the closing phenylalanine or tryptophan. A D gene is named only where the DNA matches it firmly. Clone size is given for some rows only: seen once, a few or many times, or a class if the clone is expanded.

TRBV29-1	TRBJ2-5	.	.	CSATVAVVEETQYF	TGCAGCGCCACCGTGGCCGTTGTGGAAGAGACCCAGTACTTC
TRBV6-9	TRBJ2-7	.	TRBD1	CASGTSGTGGDEQYF	TGTGCCAGCGGCACCTCCGGGACAGGGGGCGACGAGCAGTACTTC
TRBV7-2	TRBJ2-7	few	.	CASSSPRGRSSYEQYF	TGTGCCAGCAGCTCACCACGGGGCCGGAGCTCCTACGAGCAGTACTTC
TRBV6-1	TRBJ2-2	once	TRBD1	CAADRGSIGELFF	TGTGCCGCGGACAGGGGATCTATCGGGGAGCTGTTTTTT
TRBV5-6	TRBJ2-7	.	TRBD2	CASSLAARGSAYEQYF	TGTGCCAGCAGCTTGGCTGCTCGCGGGAGTGCCTACGAGCAGTACTTC
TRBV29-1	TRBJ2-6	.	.	CSVETDLGSGANVLTF	TGCAGCGTTGAAACAGACCTAGGAAGTGGGGCCAACGTCCTGACTTTC
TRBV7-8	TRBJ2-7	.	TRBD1	CASSSWDSSYEQYF	TGTGCCAGCAGCAGCTGGGACAGTTCCTACGAGCAGTACTTC
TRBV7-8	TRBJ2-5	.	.	CASSLEGRGYVRETQYF	TGTGCCAGCAGCTTAGAGGGGAGGGGGTATGTCAGAGAGACCCAGTACTTC
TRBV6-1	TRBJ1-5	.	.	CASSESEGSNQPQHF	TGTGCCAGCAGTGAAAGTGAAGGTAGCAATCAGCCCCAGCATTTT
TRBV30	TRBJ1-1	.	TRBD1	CAWNPGQGTAEAFF	TGTGCCTGGAACCCGGGACAGGGGACCGCTGAAGCTTTCTTT
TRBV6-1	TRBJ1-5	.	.	CASSDVRVSNQPQHF	TGTGCCAGCAGTGACGTCAGGGTTAGCAATCAGCCCCAGCATTTT
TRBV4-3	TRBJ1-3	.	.	CASSPGLSISGNTIYF	TGCGCCAGCAGCCCGGGACTTTCCATCTCTGGAAACACCATATATTTT
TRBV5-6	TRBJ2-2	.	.	CASSRAPPGELFF	TGTGCCAGCAGCCGTGCCCCCCCCGGGGAGCTGTTTTTT
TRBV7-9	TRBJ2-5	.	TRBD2	CASRPLSGGQETQYF	TGTGCCAGCAGACCCCTCTCGGGAGGACAAGAGACCCAGTACTTC
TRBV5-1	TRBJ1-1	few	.	CASRLGPNTEAFF	TGCGCCAGCAGGTTGGGCCCGAACACTGAAGCTTTCTTT
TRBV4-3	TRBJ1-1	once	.	CASSQDLGGLGRIAEAFF	TGCGCCAGCAGCCAAGATCTTGGGGGGTTAGGACGAATCGCTGAAGCTTTCTTT
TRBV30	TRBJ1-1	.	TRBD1	CAWSGEGGQSEAFF	TGTGCCTGGAGTGGTGAAGGGGGCCAGTCTGAAGCTTTCTTT
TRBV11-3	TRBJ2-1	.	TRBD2	CASSGGTSGYNEQFF	TGTGCCAGCAGCGGGGGGACTAGCGGGTACAATGAGCAGTTCTTC
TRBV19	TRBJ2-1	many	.	CASSIGGISNEQFF	TGTGCCAGTAGTATTGGGGGGATCAGCAATGAGCAGTTCTTC
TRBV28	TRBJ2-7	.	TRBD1	CASRTQGYEQYF	TGTGCCAGCAGAACACAGGGGTACGAGCAGTACTTC
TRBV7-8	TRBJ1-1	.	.	CASSRGFEEAFF	TGTGCCAGCAGCAGGGGGTTTGAGGAAGCTTTCTTT
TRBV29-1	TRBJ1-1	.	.	CSVGFMNTEAFF	TGCAGCGTAGGGTTTATGAACACTGAAGCTTTCTTT